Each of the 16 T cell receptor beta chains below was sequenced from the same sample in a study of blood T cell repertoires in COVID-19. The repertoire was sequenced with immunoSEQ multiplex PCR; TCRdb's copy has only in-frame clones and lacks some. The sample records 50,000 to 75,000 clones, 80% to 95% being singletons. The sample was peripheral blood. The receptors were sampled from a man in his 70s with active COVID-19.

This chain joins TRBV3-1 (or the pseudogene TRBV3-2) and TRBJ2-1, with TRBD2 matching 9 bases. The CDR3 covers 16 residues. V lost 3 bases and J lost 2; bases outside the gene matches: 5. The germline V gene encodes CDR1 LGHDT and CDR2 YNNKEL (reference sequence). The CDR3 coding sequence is TGTGCCAGCAGCCAGAGGGCTAGCGGGGCCTACAATGAGCAGTTCTTC. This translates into CASSQRASGAYNEQFF.

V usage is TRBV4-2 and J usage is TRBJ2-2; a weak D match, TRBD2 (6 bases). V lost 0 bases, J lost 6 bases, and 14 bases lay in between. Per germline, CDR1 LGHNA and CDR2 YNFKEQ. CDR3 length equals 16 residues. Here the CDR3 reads CASSQDVSGVPGELFF. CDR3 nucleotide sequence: TGTGCCAGCAGCCAAGACGTATCGGGGGTCCCCGGGGAGCTGTTTTTT.

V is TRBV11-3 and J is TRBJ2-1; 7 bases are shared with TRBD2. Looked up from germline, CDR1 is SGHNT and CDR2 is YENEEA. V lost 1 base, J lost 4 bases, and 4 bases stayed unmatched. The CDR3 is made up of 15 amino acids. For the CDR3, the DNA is TGTGCCAGCAGCTTAGGCGGGGGACTATACAATGAGCAGTTCTTC. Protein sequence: CASSLGGGLYNEQFF.

The CDR3 sequence is CASRAGVQETQYF. CDR3 in DNA: TGTGCCAGCCGAGCAGGGGTTCAGGAGACCCAGTACTTC. J is TRBJ2-5 and V is TRBV11-2; D may be TRBD1 (6 bases). V was pared by 8 bases and J by 5 bases, with 15 bases between. Germline V gene sequence: CDR1 SGHAT, CDR2 FQNNGV. The CDR3 consists of 13 residues.

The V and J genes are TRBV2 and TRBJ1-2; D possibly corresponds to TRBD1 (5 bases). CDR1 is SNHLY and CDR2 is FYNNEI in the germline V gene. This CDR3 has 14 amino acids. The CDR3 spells CACGLGALEGGYTF. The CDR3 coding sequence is TGTGCTTGCGGGCTAGGGGCACTGGAGGGTGGCTACACCTTC.

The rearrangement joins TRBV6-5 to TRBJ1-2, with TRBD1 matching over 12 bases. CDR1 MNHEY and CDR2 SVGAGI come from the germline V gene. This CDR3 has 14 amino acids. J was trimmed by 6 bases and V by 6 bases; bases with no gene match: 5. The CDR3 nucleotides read TGTGCCAGCAGACTGGGACAGGGGGCCGATGGCTACACCTTC. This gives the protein CASRLGQGADGYTF.

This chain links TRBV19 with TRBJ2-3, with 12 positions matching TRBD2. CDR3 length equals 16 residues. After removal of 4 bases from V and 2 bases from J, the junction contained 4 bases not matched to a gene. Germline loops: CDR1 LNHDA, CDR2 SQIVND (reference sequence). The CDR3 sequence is CASSTWTSGDTDTQYF. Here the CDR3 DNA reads TGTGCCAGTAGTACCTGGACTAGCGGGGACACAGATACGCAGTATTTT. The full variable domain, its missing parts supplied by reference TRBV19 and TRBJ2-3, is DGGITQSPKYLFRKEGQNVTLSCEQNLNHDAMYWYRQDPGQGLRLIYYSQIVNDFQKGDIAEGYSVSREKKESFPLTVTSAQKNPTAFYLCASSTWTSGDTDTQYFGPGTRLTVL.

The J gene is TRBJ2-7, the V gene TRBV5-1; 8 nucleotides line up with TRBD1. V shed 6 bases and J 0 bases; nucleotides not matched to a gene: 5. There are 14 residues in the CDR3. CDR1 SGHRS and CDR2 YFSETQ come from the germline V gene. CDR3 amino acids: CASTRDRSSYEQYF. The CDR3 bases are TGCGCCAGCACCCGGGACAGGAGCTCCTACGAGCAGTACTTC.

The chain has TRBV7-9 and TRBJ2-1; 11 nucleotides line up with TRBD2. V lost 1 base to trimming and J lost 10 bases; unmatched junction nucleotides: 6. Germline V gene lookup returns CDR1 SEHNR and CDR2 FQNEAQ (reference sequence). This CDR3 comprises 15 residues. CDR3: CASSLEGLAVREQFF. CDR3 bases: TGTGCCAGCAGCTTAGAGGGACTAGCGGTGCGCGAGCAGTTCTTC.

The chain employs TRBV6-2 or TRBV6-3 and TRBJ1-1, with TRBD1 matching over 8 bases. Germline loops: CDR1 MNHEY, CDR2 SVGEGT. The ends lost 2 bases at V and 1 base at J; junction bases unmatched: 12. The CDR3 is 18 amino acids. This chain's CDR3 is CASSYQTGVGTTNTEAFF. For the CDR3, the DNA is TGTGCCAGCAGTTACCAGACAGGGGTCGGGACAACGAACACTGAAGCTTTCTTT.

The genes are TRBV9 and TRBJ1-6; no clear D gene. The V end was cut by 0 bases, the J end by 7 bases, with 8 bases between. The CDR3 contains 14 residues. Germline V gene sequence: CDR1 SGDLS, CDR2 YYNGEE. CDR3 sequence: CASSVEPGNSPLHF. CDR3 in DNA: TGTGCCAGCAGCGTAGAACCGGGGAATTCACCCCTCCACTTT. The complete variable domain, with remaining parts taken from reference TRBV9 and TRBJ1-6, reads DSGVTQTPKHLITATGQRVTLRCSPRSGDLSVYWYQQSLDQGLQFLIQYYNGEERAKGNILERFSAQQFPDLHSELNLSSLELGDSALYFCASSVEPGNSPLHFGNGTRLTVT.

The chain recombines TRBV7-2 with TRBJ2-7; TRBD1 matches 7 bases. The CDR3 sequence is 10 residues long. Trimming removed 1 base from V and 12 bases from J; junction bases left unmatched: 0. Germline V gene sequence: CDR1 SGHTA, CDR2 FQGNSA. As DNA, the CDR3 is TGTGCCAGCAGCTTAGGACAGGGGTACGTC. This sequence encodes CASSLGQGYV.

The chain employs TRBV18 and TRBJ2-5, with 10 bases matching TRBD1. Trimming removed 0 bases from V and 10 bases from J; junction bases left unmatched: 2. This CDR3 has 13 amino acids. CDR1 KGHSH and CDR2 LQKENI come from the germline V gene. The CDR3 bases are TGTGCCAGCTCACCACCGGGACAGGGGAACCAGTACTTC. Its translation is CASSPPGQGNQYF.

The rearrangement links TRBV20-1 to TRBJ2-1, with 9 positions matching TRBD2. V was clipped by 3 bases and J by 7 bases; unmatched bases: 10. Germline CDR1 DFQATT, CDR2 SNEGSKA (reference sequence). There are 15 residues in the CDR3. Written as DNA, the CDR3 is TGCAGTGCTAGTCCCGAGCGGGGGGCCCGTAATGAGCAGTTCTTC. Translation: CSASPERGARNEQFF.

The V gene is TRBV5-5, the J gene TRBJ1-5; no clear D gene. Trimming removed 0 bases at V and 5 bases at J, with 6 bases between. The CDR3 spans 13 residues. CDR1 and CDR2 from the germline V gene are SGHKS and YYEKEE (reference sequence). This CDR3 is CASSLGADQPQHF. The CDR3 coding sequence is TGTGCCAGCAGCTTGGGGGCCGATCAGCCCCAGCATTTT.

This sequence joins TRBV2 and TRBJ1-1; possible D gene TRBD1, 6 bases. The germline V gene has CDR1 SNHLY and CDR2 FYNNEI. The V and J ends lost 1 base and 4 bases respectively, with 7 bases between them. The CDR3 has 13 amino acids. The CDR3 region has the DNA TGTGCCAGCAGTGAAGACAGGGCCACTGAAGCTTTCTTT. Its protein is CASSEDRATEAFF.